This entry describes one T cell receptor (beta chain). Assay used: immunoSEQ multiplex PCR; TCRdb lists only in-frame clones, some missing. The sample carries roughly 200,000 clones, roughly 94% recorded once. These data originate in a study of control samples from healthy donors and cancer patients. With V trimmed by 1 base and J by 8 bases, 8 bases remained unmatched. The germline CDR1 and CDR2 sequences are MNHEY and SMNVEV (reference sequence). The CDR3 loop spans 15 amino acids. This TCR derives from a man aged 45-65 years in good health. This rearrangement joins TRBV27 to TRBJ1-3; TRBD1 matches 7 bases. The sample taken for sequencing was blood. The CDR3 region has the DNA TGTGCCAGCAGTTTATTCCCGGACAGGTTGGACACCATATATTTT. Protein product: CASSLFPDRLDTIYF.